Below, 18 T cell receptor beta chains from the same sample are listed, as sequenced in a study of T cells after yellow fever vaccination. TCRdb passed the 5' RACE reads through MiXCR, listing each CDR3 protein once. The table has about 46,000 distinct CDR3 sequences, 6% to 7% seen once. Source: PBMCs, either bulk or a sorted T-cell subset (CD4+, CD8+, memory, or dextramer-sorted; not recorded which), taken 45 days after the yellow fever booster vaccination. The source of these receptors is a man younger than 45 who received the YFV17D yellow fever vaccine.

This clonotype was recorded many times. V and J are TRBV28 and TRBJ2-1; D possibly corresponds to TRBD2 (5 bases). The CDR3 is 12 amino acids. CDR1 and CDR2 (germline): MDHEN, SYDVKM. The ends were cut back, 6 bases at V and 7 bases at J, with 10 bases in the middle. The CDR3: CASSTRGNEQFF. For the CDR3, the DNA is TGTGCCAGCAGCACTCGCGGGAATGAGCAGTTCTTC. The whole variable domain, filled in from reference TRBV28 and TRBJ2-1, reads DVKVTQSSRYLVKRTGEKVFLECVQDMDHENMFWYRQDPGLGLRLIYFSYDVKMKEKGDIPEGYSVSREKKERFSLILESASTNQTSMYLCASSTRGNEQFFGPGTRLTVL.

This clonotype came up a few times. CDR3 DNA sequence: TGTGCCAGCTCTTGGGGGGGCCCTGAAGCTTTCTTT. It encodes CASSWGGPEAFF. V and J are TRBV12-3 or TRBV12-4 and TRBJ1-1, with D perhaps TRBD1 (6 bases). V dropped 8 bases and J dropped 6 bases, with 13 bases sitting between them. The CDR3 contains 12 residues.

This clonotype was counted only a few times. The rearrangement joins TRBV19 to TRBJ2-7, with 10 bases identical to TRBD1. The CDR3 loop spans 15 amino acids. V lost 6 bases and J lost 5; bases outside the gene matches: 10. Germline-derived CDR1 and CDR2 are LNHDA and SQIVND (reference sequence). CDR3 region: CASREIGQGGHEQYF. The DNA for the CDR3 is TGTGCCAGTAGGGAAATCGGACAGGGGGGCCACGAGCAGTACTTC.

This clonotype was recorded a few times. This sequence joins TRBV7-3 and TRBJ2-1; unclear D gene. The V end was cut by 0 bases, the J end by 7 bases, with 7 bases between. The CDR3 runs to 13 residues. CDR1 and CDR2 from the germline V gene are SGHTA and FQGTGA. In DNA, the CDR3 is TGTGCCAGCAGCTTAACCGGATGGAATGAGCAGTTCTTC. Protein sequence: CASSLTGWNEQFF. The full variable domain, its missing parts supplied by reference TRBV7-3 and TRBJ2-1, is GAGVSQTPSNKVTEKGKYVELRCDPISGHTALYWYRQSLGQGPEFLIYFQGTGAADDSGLPNDRFFAVRPEGSVSTLKIQRTERGDSAVYLCASSLTGWNEQFFGPGTRLTVL.

This clonotype was recorded many times. The rearrangement uses TRBV5-6 and TRBJ2-1, with TRBD1 matching over 9 bases. V shed 2 bases and J 5 bases; nucleotides not matched to a gene: 5. Per the germline V gene, CDR1 is SGHDT and CDR2 is YYEEEE. The CDR3 spans 15 residues. The CDR3 sequence: CASSLLGQGNNEQFF. The CDR3 bases are TGTGCCAGCAGCTTACTGGGACAGGGAAACAATGAGCAGTTCTTC.

The genes are TRBV5-4 and TRBJ2-7; 8 nucleotides line up with TRBD1. V lost 3 bases to trimming and J lost 2 bases; unmatched junction nucleotides: 7. Germline loops: CDR1 SGHNT, CDR2 YYREEE (reference sequence). The CDR3 loop spans 15 amino acids. Here the CDR3 DNA reads TGTGCCAGCAGCTCGACAGGGGCGCGCCCCTACGAGCAGTACTTC. Protein: CASSSTGARPYEQYF.

In the case of this clonotype: Being one base from a much bigger clone, this may be a read error. The chain is built from TRBV5-1 and TRBJ2-2, with D possibly called TRBD1 or TRBD2 (6 bases each). The germline V gene encodes CDR1 SGHRS and CDR2 YFSETQ. There are 15 residues in the CDR3. Trimming stripped 5 bases from V and 6 bases from J, with 17 bases between. The chain's CDR3 is CASRKGGGLPGELFF. The CDR3, as DNA: TGCGCCAGCAGGAAAGGGGGAGGCCTTCCCGGGGAGCTGTTTTTT.

The chain employs TRBV7-2 and TRBJ2-7, with 10 positions matching TRBD1. The CDR3 consists of 14 residues. Trimming removed 6 bases from V and 4 bases from J; junction bases left unmatched: 6. The germline V gene encodes CDR1 SGHTA and CDR2 FQGNSA. DNA of the CDR3: TGTGCCAGCAGTCCTCGACAGGGGGCATACGAGCAGTACTTC. This gives the protein CASSPRQGAYEQYF. The whole variable domain, remainder taken from reference TRBV7-2 and TRBJ2-7, is GAGVSQSPSNKVTEKGKDVELRCDPISGHTALYWYRQSLGQGLEFLIYFQGNSAPDKSGLPSDRFSAERTGGSVSTLTIQRTQQEDSAVYLCASSPRQGAYEQYFGPGTRLTVT.

This clonotype has at least ten counts. J is TRBJ1-2 and V is TRBV20-1; D not resolved. Trimming cost V 3 bases and J 4 bases, with 6 bases left between them. Germline V CDR1 and CDR2: DFQATT, SNEGSKA (reference sequence). There are 11 residues in the CDR3. The CDR3 region is CSASLSYGYTF. Written as DNA, the CDR3 is TGCAGTGCTAGTTTATCCTATGGCTACACCTTC.

This chain joins TRBV11-2 and TRBJ1-1; no clear D. The CDR3 runs to 14 residues. The ends were cut back, 1 base at V and 4 bases at J, with 10 bases in the middle. Germline V lookup: CDR1 SGHAT, CDR2 FQNNGV. The DNA of the CDR3 is TGTGCCAGCAGCTTAGGGGTACGGGGCACTGAAGCTTTCTTT. This gives the protein CASSLGVRGTEAFF.

This clonotype was found many times. In DNA form, the CDR3 reads TGTGCCAGCAGCCGTGTTCATGAGCAGTTCTTC. It specifies CASSRVHEQFF. V is TRBV14 and J is TRBJ2-1; D unresolved. This CDR3 spans 11 amino acids. The V gene lost 4 bases and the J gene lost 8 bases, with 6 bases spanning the gap. The V gene's germline CDR1 is SGHDN and CDR2 FVKESK.

Many counts were recorded for this clonotype. CDR3 nucleotide sequence: TGTGCCAGCAGTTCTCCGGGACAGGGGTACGAGCAGTACTTC. Protein sequence: CASSSPGQGYEQYF. V gene TRBV6-5 combines with J gene TRBJ2-7, with TRBD1 matching 10 bases. The germline CDR1 and CDR2 sequences are MNHEY and SVGAGI. The CDR3 totals 14 residues. With 4 bases clipped from V and 4 bases from J, the junction kept 4 bases outside the gene matches.

This clonotype was found many times. V and J are TRBV10-3 and TRBJ2-7; D is undetermined. Germline CDR1 ENHRY, CDR2 SYGVKD. V lost 4 bases and J lost 3, with 7 bases in between. The CDR3 totals 12 residues. CDR3 protein: CAISAYSYEQYF. The CDR3 nucleotides read TGTGCCATCAGTGCCTACAGCTACGAGCAGTACTTC.

Many counts were recorded for this clonotype. This chain connects TRBV6-1 to TRBJ2-1; 8 positions agree with TRBD1. V shed 6 bases and J 8 bases; nucleotides not matched to a gene: 12. The CDR3 is made up of 15 amino acids. CDR1 is MNHNS and CDR2 is SASEGT in the germline V gene. The CDR3 reads CASSSRRGLFHEQFF. The DNA for the CDR3 is TGTGCCAGCAGCTCCCGCAGGGGGCTTTTCCATGAGCAGTTCTTC.

This chain links TRBV5-4 with TRBJ2-3, with 13 bases lining up with TRBD2. This CDR3 has 15 amino acids. The ends lost 1 base at V and 6 bases at J; junction bases unmatched: 2. Germline CDR1 reads SGHNT; CDR2 reads YYREEE (reference sequence). The CDR3 region has the DNA TGTGCCAGCAGCTTGCGGACTAGCGGGAGTGATACGCAGTATTTT. It specifies CASSLRTSGSDTQYF.

The chain recombines TRBV27 with TRBJ2-2, with TRBD2 as a possible D gene (7 bases). The CDR3 is 14 amino acids. V was trimmed by 2 bases and J by 5 bases, leaving 9 bases between them. Germline-derived CDR1 and CDR2 are MNHEY and SMNVEV (reference sequence). DNA of the CDR3: TGTGCCAGCAGTTTAGGGAGGGGGACCGGGGAGCTGTTTTTT. Translation: CASSLGRGTGELFF.

This clonotype occurred many times. J is TRBJ1-1 and V is TRBV3-1; 7 bases align to TRBD1. CDR1 and CDR2 from the germline V gene are LGHDT and YNNKEL (reference sequence). The CDR3 has 13 amino acids. The trim removed 4 bases at V and 9 bases at J, leaving 8 bases unmatched. This CDR3 reads CASSPGQEGKAFF. The CDR3 nucleotides read TGTGCCAGCAGCCCCGGACAGGAGGGTAAAGCTTTCTTT. Together with reference TRBV3-1 and TRBJ1-1, the CDR3 gives the full variable domain: DTAVSQTPKYLVTQMGNDKSIKCEQNLGHDTMYWYKQDSKKFLKIMFSYNNKELIINETVPNRFSPKSPDKAHLNLHINSLELGDSAVYFCASSPGQEGKAFFGQGTRLTVV.

This clonotype was counted a few times. This chain uses TRBV7-2 with TRBJ2-2; D uncertain. With 5 bases removed from V and 6 bases from J, the gap between germline ends came to 10 bases. The CDR3 spans 13 residues. From germline, CDR1 is SGHTA and CDR2 FQGNSA. The CDR3, as DNA: TGTGCCAGCAGCCCTACTACACCCGGGGAGCTGTTTTTT. It codes for CASSPTTPGELFF.